A single sample is the source of the 3 T cell receptor beta chains below, sequenced in a study of blood T cells in healthy people across ages. A J-beta primer mix and a sample-barcoded 5' primer were used in a second PCR of roughly 6 to 12 cycles. TCRdb itself ran the 5' RACE reads through MiXCR, one entry per CDR3 protein. The sample has about 540,000 distinct CDR3 sequences; 24% are singletons. The same sample was also used in a study of T cells of mothers and their children.

The material sequenced was blood. Receptors were obtained from a boy between 5 and 17 years old in good health.

The rearrangement joins TRBV5-1 to TRBJ1-6; 8 nucleotides line up with TRBD1. Germline V lookup: CDR1 SGHRS, CDR2 YFSETQ. Trimming cost V 0 bases and J 1 base; bases outside gene matches: 9. This CDR3 has 19 residues. CDR3 loop: CASSLEGQGLSSYNSPLHF. CDR3 nucleotide sequence: TGCGCCAGCAGCTTGGAAGGACAGGGTCTAAGTTCCTATAATTCACCCCTCCACTTT.

The chain recombines TRBV9 with TRBJ2-5; 7 nucleotides match TRBD2. Judging by the DNA end, TRBJ2-7 fits better; the J call may be wrong. The CDR3 has 13 residues. CDR1 SGDLS and CDR2 YYNGEE come from the germline V gene. CDR3 DNA: TGTGCCAGCAGCGTTCTAGCGGTAAGCGAGCAGTACTTC. Its protein is CASSVLAVSEQYF.

The rearrangement uses TRBV5-1 and TRBJ2-3; 10 bases are a match to TRBD2. The CDR3 runs 20 residues. Germline V gene sequence: CDR1 SGHRS, CDR2 YFSETQ. Trimming at V came to 3 bases and at J to 1 base, leaving 17 bases not matched to a gene. This CDR3 reads CASSSPSSSGSRGGTDTQYF. DNA of the CDR3: TGCGCCAGCAGCTCACCTTCGTCTAGCGGGAGTCGGGGGGGCACAGATACGCAGTATTTT. The variable domain in full, with the rest retrieved from reference TRBV5-1 and TRBJ2-3, is KAGVTQTPRYLIKTRGQQVTLSCSPISGHRSVSWYQQTPGQGLQFLFEYFSETQRNKGNFPGRFSGRQFSNSRSEMNVSTLELGDSALYLCASSSPSSSGSRGGTDTQYFGPGTRLTVL.